One sample yielded the 22 T cell receptor beta chains listed below, sequenced in a study of blood T cells in healthy people across ages. A J-beta primer mix and a sample-barcoded 5' primer were used in a second PCR of roughly 6 to 12 cycles. Via MiXCR, TCRdb re-called the 5' RACE reads, giving one row per CDR3 protein. This sample has roughly 800,000 distinct CDR3 sequences, with around a quarter found just once. The sample was also linked to a second study, of T cells of mothers and their children.

Specimen: blood. The receptor source for this set is a boy between 10 and 17 years old in good health.

The rearrangement joins TRBV10-3 to TRBJ2-5, with 9 bases matching TRBD1. CDR3 size: 13 residues. Germline-derived CDR1 and CDR2 are ENHRY and SYGVKD. The V gene end was trimmed by 4 bases and the J gene end by 5 bases; junction bases not matched to a gene: 2. The CDR3 is CAISGQGGETQYF. In nucleotides, the CDR3 is TGTGCCATCAGTGGACAGGGGGGTGAGACCCAGTACTTC.

CDR3 in amino acids: CASTPAGGVYEQYF. CDR3 sequence (DNA): TGTGCCAGCACCCCCGCCGGGGGGGTCTACGAGCAGTACTTC. The genes are TRBV28 and TRBJ2-7; TRBD2 matches at 8 bases. CDR1 is MDHEN, CDR2 SYDVKM, per germline. The CDR3 consists of 14 residues. V shed 7 bases and J 3 bases; nucleotides not matched to a gene: 8.

This clonotype was seen a handful of times. The chain is built from TRBV27 and TRBJ2-3, with 7 bases matching TRBD2. Germline V gene sequence: CDR1 MNHEY, CDR2 SMNVEV (reference sequence). This CDR3 has 14 amino acids. J was trimmed by 5 bases and V by 5 bases; bases with no gene match: 7. The CDR3 nucleotides are TGTGCCAGCAGTCCAGGACTAGTCGTAGATACGCAGTATTTT. Translating it yields CASSPGLVVDTQYF.

The chain uses TRBV5-1 and TRBJ2-7; TRBD2 is a possible D gene (6 bases). Trimming took 7 bases from V and 1 from J, leaving 12 bases between them. The CDR3 loop spans 13 amino acids. The germline gives CDR1 SGHRS, CDR2 YFSETQ. CDR3 coding DNA: TGCGCCAGCGGGGACTGGCCTTCCTACGAGCAGTACTTC. It is translated as CASGDWPSYEQYF.

V gene TRBV11-1 combines with J gene TRBJ2-3, with 8 bases fitting TRBD2. The J segment lost 3 bases and the V segment lost 5 bases, leaving 7 bases of the junction unmatched. The CDR3 has 15 residues. Germline CDR1 and CDR2: SGHAT and FQDESV (reference sequence). DNA of the CDR3: TGTGCCAGCAGCGCTAGCGGGTCCGCAACAGATACGCAGTATTTT. The encoded protein is CASSASGSATDTQYF.

The rearrangement joins TRBV15 to TRBJ2-4, with 7 nucleotides matching TRBD2. This CDR3 comprises 15 residues. V lost 3 bases, J lost 8 bases, and 10 bases stayed unmatched. The germline V gene encodes CDR1 LNHNV and CDR2 YYDKDF (reference sequence). This CDR3 reads CATSSVIGGGDIQYF. The DNA for the CDR3 is TGTGCCACCAGCAGTGTAATTGGGGGAGGGGACATTCAGTACTTC.

The CDR3 DNA is TGTGCCACTTCAATGCTGGGCAACGAGCAGTACTTC. It yields the protein CATSMLGNEQYF. V gene TRBV19 combines with J gene TRBJ2-5; D call uncertain. The DNA end lines up better with TRBJ2-7; the J call may be wrong. CDR1 and CDR2 from the germline V gene are LNHDA and SQIVND (reference sequence). CDR3 length: 12 residues.

The genes are TRBV5-1 and TRBJ2-5; possible D gene TRBD1, 6 bases. The end of the DNA fits TRBJ2-1 better, so the J call may be wrong. The CDR3 has 18 amino acids. CDR1 and CDR2 (germline): SGHRS, YFSETQ. CDR3 DNA sequence: TGCGCCAGCAGCTTGCAATGGGCAGGGGCGTCGACCCACAATGAGCAGTTCTTC. Its translation is CASSLQWAGASTHNEQFF.

The chain employs TRBV19 and TRBJ2-1, with D perhaps matching TRBD2 (8 bases). CDR1 and CDR2 (germline): LNHDA, SQIVND (reference sequence). Trimming stripped 7 bases from V and 8 bases from J, with 18 bases between. The CDR3 spans 14 residues. The CDR3 DNA is TGTGCCAGTAACTCCGGGAGGGGGCGGGATGAGCAGTTCTTC. It encodes CASNSGRGRDEQFF. Full variable domain (remainder filled in from reference TRBV19 and TRBJ2-1): DGGITQSPKYLFRKEGQNVTLSCEQNLNHDAMYWYRQDPGQGLRLIYYSQIVNDFQKGDIAEGYSVSREKKESFPLTVTSAQKNPTAFYLCASNSGRGRDEQFFGPGTRLTVL.

The chain uses TRBV11-2 and TRBJ1-1; the D is unclear. Germline V gene data show CDR1 as SGHAT and CDR2 as FQNNGV. The CDR3 sequence is 15 residues long. The V and J ends lost 5 bases and 0 bases respectively, with 13 bases between them. The CDR3 here is CASSPLTVMNTEAFF. The CDR3 coding sequence is TGTGCCAGCAGCCCCTTAACGGTCATGAACACTGAAGCTTTCTTT.

The chain uses TRBV15 and TRBJ1-5; TRBD1 aligns across 9 bases. After removal of 1 base from V and 2 bases from J, the junction contained 9 bases not matched to a gene. Germline CDR1 reads LNHNV; CDR2 reads YYDKDF (reference sequence). The CDR3 spans 18 residues. The CDR3 reads CATSRVSSRDRGNQPQHF. Here the CDR3 DNA reads TGTGCCACCAGCAGAGTTTCAAGCCGGGACAGGGGCAATCAGCCCCAGCATTTT.

This clonotype has a handful of counts. V gene TRBV25-1 combines with J gene TRBJ1-2; D gene ambiguous. Germline CDR1 is MGHDK and CDR2 is SYGVNS. This CDR3 spans 14 amino acids. The V gene lost 5 bases and the J gene lost 6 bases, with 16 bases spanning the gap. The CDR3 sequence is CASSPTTEPHGYTF. Here the CDR3 DNA reads TGTGCCAGCAGTCCAACGACGGAGCCCCATGGCTACACCTTC.

This rearrangement joins TRBV15 to TRBJ2-3, with 9 bases fitting TRBD2. The length of the CDR3 is 15 residues. V was clipped by 3 bases and J by 2 bases; unmatched bases: 3. Germline V gene sequence: CDR1 LNHNV, CDR2 YYDKDF (reference sequence). The CDR3 here is CATSSSGGPTDTQYF. The CDR3, as DNA: TGTGCCACCAGCAGTAGCGGGGGTCCCACAGATACGCAGTATTTT.

This clonotype was found a few times. The chain is built from TRBV27 and TRBJ2-5; no clear D. The J call may be faulty, since TRBJ2-7 better matches the DNA end. The CDR3 loop spans 12 amino acids. CDR1 MNHEY and CDR2 SMNVEV come from the germline V gene (reference sequence). In DNA, the CDR3 is TGTGCCAGCAGTCCCCGCAGGAACGAGCAGTACTTC. It specifies CASSPRRNEQYF.

There are a few counts of this clonotype. The V and J genes are TRBV12-3 or TRBV12-4 and TRBJ2-1; 10 nucleotides match TRBD2. This CDR3 is built from 15 residues. V dropped 5 bases and J dropped 6; count of bases not matched to a gene: 7. CDR3 residues: CASSQGLALSNEQFF. The CDR3 DNA reads as TGTGCCAGCAGTCAGGGACTAGCGCTCTCCAATGAGCAGTTCTTC.

This clonotype has more than one count but fewer than ten. The J gene is TRBJ1-1, the V gene TRBV29-1; 7 nucleotides line up with TRBD1. The CDR3 is made up of 11 amino acids. The J segment lost 8 bases and the V segment lost 8 bases, leaving 8 bases of the junction unmatched. Germline V gene lookup returns CDR1 SQVTM and CDR2 ANQGSEA. The CDR3 reads CSSQGGPEAFF. Here the CDR3 DNA reads TGCAGCTCCCAGGGGGGACCGGAAGCTTTCTTT.

V gene TRBV7-9 combines with J gene TRBJ2-1; weak D call: TRBD1 (5 bases). V was trimmed by 6 bases and J by 0 bases, leaving 9 bases between them. The CDR3 has 14 amino acids. Germline loops: CDR1 SEHNR, CDR2 FQNEAQ (reference sequence). The CDR3 nucleotides are TGTGCCAGCAGAGAGACAGACTCCTACAATGAGCAGTTCTTC. Translation gives CASRETDSYNEQFF.

V usage is TRBV28 and J usage is TRBJ2-7; 7 bases line up with TRBD2. Looked up from germline, CDR1 is MDHEN and CDR2 is SYDVKM. The CDR3 has 13 amino acids. V shed 6 bases and J 4 bases; nucleotides not matched to a gene: 6. The CDR3 nucleotides are TGTGCCAGCAGACCAGCGGGACGATACGAGCAGTACTTC. It yields the protein CASRPAGRYEQYF. The complete variable domain, with remaining parts taken from reference TRBV28 and TRBJ2-7, reads DVKVTQSSRYLVKRTGEKVFLECVQDMDHENMFWYRQDPGLGLRLIYFSYDVKMKEKGDIPEGYSVSREKKERFSLILESASTNQTSMYLCASRPAGRYEQYFGPGTRLTVT.

J is TRBJ2-5 and V is TRBV20-1, with 7 positions matching TRBD1. The trim removed 6 bases at V and 11 bases at J, leaving 18 bases unmatched. Per germline, CDR1 DFQATT and CDR2 SNEGSKA (reference sequence). This CDR3 region has 14 residues. The CDR3 reads CSATRPTGTWEQYF. The CDR3 bases are TGCAGTGCCACCCGCCCGACAGGGACGTGGGAGCAGTACTTC.

V and J are TRBV6-2 or TRBV6-3 and TRBJ1-1; D ambiguous. This CDR3 comprises 13 residues. Germline CDR1 reads MNHEY; CDR2 reads SVGEGT. Trimming took 0 bases from V and 3 from J, leaving 5 bases between them. DNA for the CDR3: TGTGCCAGCAGTTACTCGGGGTACACTGAAGCTTTCTTT. This encodes CASSYSGYTEAFF.

The V gene is TRBV6-4, the J gene TRBJ2-7, with D hard to call. The germline V gene has CDR1 MRHNA and CDR2 SNTAGT. The V end lost 0 bases, the J end lost 2 bases, and 8 bases lay between the germline ends. CDR3 length equals 14 residues. The CDR3 coding sequence is TGTGCCAGCAGTGACTCGTTCCCCCCCTACGAGCAGTACTTC. Its translation: CASSDSFPPYEQYF.

This clonotype has more than one count but fewer than ten. The chain joins TRBV3-1 to TRBJ2-3, with TRBD2 matching 12 bases. Germline CDR1 and CDR2: LGHDT and YNNKEL (reference sequence). The CDR3 is made up of 16 amino acids. Trimming took 5 bases from V and 2 from J; bases not matched to a gene: 5. As DNA, the CDR3 is TGTGCCAGCAGCTTCAGGACTAGCGGGGCCACAGATACGCAGTATTTT. Translation gives CASSFRTSGATDTQYF.